One and the same sample provided the 4 T cell receptor beta chains below, sequenced in a study of blood T cells in healthy people across ages. Then a second PCR, running about 6 to 11 cycles, was carried out with a sample-barcoded 5' primer and a J-beta primer mix. MiXCR was run by TCRdb on the 5' RACE reads, yielding one entry per CDR3 protein. The table has approximately 800,000 distinct CDR3 sequences, 62% seen once. Sequencing input: blood. All receptors derive from a man aged 25-40 years in good health.

J is TRBJ2-1 and V is TRBV20-1; 14 bases agree with TRBD2. The CDR3 runs to 18 residues. V lost 0 bases, J lost 6 bases, and 10 bases stayed unmatched. Germline lookup yields CDR1 DFQATT and CDR2 SNEGSKA (reference sequence). The CDR3 coding sequence is TGCAGTGCTAGAGATAATAGACTAGCGGGGGGGCCGCTCAATGAGCAGTTCTTC. Encoded protein: CSARDNRLAGGPLNEQFF.

V is TRBV7-3 and J is TRBJ1-1; TRBD1 aligns across 11 bases. Germline V gene data show CDR1 as SGHTA and CDR2 as FQGTGA. The CDR3 length is 12 residues. With V trimmed by 2 bases and J by 11 bases, 1 base remained unmatched. CDR3 sequence reads: CASSLGQGAAFF. The CDR3 bases are TGTGCCAGCAGCTTAGGACAGGGGGCCGCTTTCTTT. Full variable domain (remainder filled in from reference TRBV7-3 and TRBJ1-1): GAGVSQTPSNKVTEKGKYVELRCDPISGHTALYWYRQSLGQGPEFLIYFQGTGAADDSGLPNDRFFAVRPEGSVSTLKIQRTERGDSAVYLCASSLGQGAAFFGQGTRLTVV.

This clonotype has more than one count but fewer than ten. The chain links TRBV18 to TRBJ1-2; 7 bases line up with TRBD1. The CDR3 extends over 15 amino acids. CDR1 is KGHSH and CDR2 is LQKENI in the germline V gene. Trimming at V came to 6 bases and at J to 4 bases, leaving 11 bases not matched to a gene. The CDR3 DNA is TGTGCCAGCTCGCGCGCCGGGACAGCCATCTATGGCTACACCTTC. It encodes CASSRAGTAIYGYTF.

This clonotype was counted a single time. V gene TRBV5-1 combines with J gene TRBJ2-7; the D gene is possibly TRBD2 (6 bases). V lost 3 bases to trimming and J lost 3 bases, with 16 bases between them. Germline V gene sequence: CDR1 SGHRS, CDR2 YFSETQ. The CDR3 contains 15 residues. The CDR3 loop reads CASSSTPRGFYEQYF. CDR3 DNA: TGCGCCAGCAGCTCCACCCCGCGGGGCTTCTACGAGCAGTACTTC.